This T cell receptor beta chain was captured in a study of blood T cell repertoires in COVID-19. This clone was recorded once. Looked up from germline, CDR1 is SGHTS and CDR2 is YDEGEE. V was trimmed by 3 bases and J by 3 bases, leaving 28 bases between them. The length of the CDR3 is 19 residues. Produced via immunoSEQ multiplex PCR; TCRdb's table is partial and in-frame only. Of some 210,000 clones listed, over 70% are singletons. The specimen was peripheral blood. This chain uses TRBV5-8 with TRBJ2-7, with TRBD1 as a possible D gene (5 bases). This sequence was found in a middle-aged man with active or convalescent COVID-19. The DNA for the CDR3 is TGTGCCAGCAGCTCGCCCCCTGGATCCCAGGCAGGGAAGGACTACGAGCAGTACTTC. Protein product: CASSSPPGSQAGKDYEQYF.